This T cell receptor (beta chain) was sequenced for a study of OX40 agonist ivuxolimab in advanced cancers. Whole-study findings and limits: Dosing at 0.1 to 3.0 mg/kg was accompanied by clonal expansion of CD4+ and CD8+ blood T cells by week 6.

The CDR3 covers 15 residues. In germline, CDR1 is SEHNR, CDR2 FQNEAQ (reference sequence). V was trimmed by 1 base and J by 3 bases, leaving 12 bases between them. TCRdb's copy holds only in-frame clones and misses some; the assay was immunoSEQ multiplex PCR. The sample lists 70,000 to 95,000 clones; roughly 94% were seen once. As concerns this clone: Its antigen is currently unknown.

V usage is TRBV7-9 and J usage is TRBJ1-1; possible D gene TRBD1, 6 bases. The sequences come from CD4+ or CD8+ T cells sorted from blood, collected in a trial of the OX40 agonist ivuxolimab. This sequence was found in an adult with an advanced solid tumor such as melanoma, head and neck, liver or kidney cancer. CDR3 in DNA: TGTGCCAGCAGCTTAGATGTAGGGGGGCACACTGAAGCTTTCTTT. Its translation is CASSLDVGGHTEAFF.